Here is one T cell receptor beta chain with its context. Its antigen has not been determined. It has no much larger one-base neighbor in the sample; base qualities were not kept. The CDR3 holds 13 amino acids from the cysteine to the phenylalanine. CDR3 DNA is the only sequence kept; it has 39 bases, read in frame from the first base. The germline V gene encodes CDR1 SNHLY and CDR2 FYNNEI. V gives up 7 bases and J gives up 3 bases, and the segment between their germline ends measures 12 bases. The record originates from a study of cytomegalovirus exposure and HLA in healthy donors listed by TCRdb under 2017. As for the study more broadly: An earlier analysis of a few hundred of the donors reported approximately 280 Gb of sequence data and 100 million to 120 million unique TCR beta sequences obtained from 150 million to 200 million T cells. In addition to the first cohort of roughly 700 subjects, a separate validation cohort of under 150 different subjects was used. Every repertoire in the discovery cohort had been generated on one and the same sequencing platform. Rather than using new phenotypic data, the later analysis identified candidate immune exposures from TCR beta sequences and from how often those sequences occurred across donors. An earlier analysis of some 500 of the donors used high-throughput TCR beta sequencing to judge whether each TCR beta V gene segment behaved as functional or pseudogenic. About 310 gigabases of sequencing data and tens of millions of unique TCR sequences were included in an early release covering 550 to 800 HLA-typed donors. A later analysis re-examined previously published TCR beta repertoires from about 670 donors and added high-resolution HLA genotyping to investigate patterns of TCR occurrence. The study used immunosequencing to profile the T cell repertoires of more than 650 subjects and linked those repertoires to cytomegalovirus serostatus. Because of strong linkage in the cohort, five DR-DQ haplotypes were treated as single units for association and clustering. Alongside the repertoire data, information on donor age, sex, ethnicity and CMV serostatus was compiled. Class I and class II HLA loci were covered by the typing at four-digit resolution. High-throughput TCR immunosequencing, statistical association of individual TCRs with disease status, and machine learning were combined to predict cytomegalovirus infection status. In a later genetic analysis, genome-wide SNP genotypes for about three fifths of the roughly 670 donors were used, and that subset was treated as a discovery cohort. The number of typed donors differed by locus: about 620-640 for A, B, C, DRB1 and DQB1; 500 to 550 for DQA1; some 610 for DPA1; and roughly 450 for DPB1. On average, about 200,000 unique TCR beta nucleotide sequences were sequenced per donor among 398 genotyped donors of the cohort, with about 19% of those sequences being non-productive. The study aimed to test whether signatures of past pathogen exposure could be identified by cataloging public T cell receptors. The genetic ancestry cluster associated with self-reported Caucasian donors included over 65% of the approximately 430 genotyped donors. General study outcomes and caveats: In vitro tests confirmed that a few of the cytomegalovirus-associated TCR beta chains recognize cytomegalovirus antigens. The authors suggested that the approach could potentially be extended to other disease states and immunological phenotypes. Assigning TCR associations to individual alleles was difficult when HLA alleles, especially DR and DQ, strongly co-occurred. The only immune exposure information available for the cohort was CMV serostatus. The classifier was reported to diagnose cytomegalovirus status with high specificity and sensitivity in both the original and validation cohorts. In a later analysis, TCR association rates were found to vary across HLA loci, with the most associated TCRs seen for DRB1 alleles and the fewest for HLA-C alleles. Specific HLA alleles were associated with 15,000 to 20,000 TCR beta sequences at a false discovery rate of 0.05 in a later analysis. Linkage disequilibrium might explain the correlated functional status among segregating V segments, but an unknown experimental factor could not be ruled out. According to a later genetic analysis, donors in an Asian-associated ancestry cluster had fewer N-insertions in productive TCRs than the approximately 710-donor mean. A further reported finding was that TCR beta sequences accurately predicted the HLA-A and HLA-B alleles for most subjects in the first cohort. A total of 150 to 200 TCR beta chains were listed by the study as associated with cytomegalovirus. Around 16 rarely observed V segments, including chromosome 9 orphons, were excluded from the earlier analysis of some 590 of the donors because counts were too low. Because HLA typing was missing for some donors at each locus, association tests included only the typed subset. In an earlier analysis of a few hundred of the donors, most TCR beta V segments were observed in productive rearrangements about 87% or about 30% of the time, broadly matching IMGT annotations. While some public TCRs were present in many individuals, most TCR sequences turned up only very rarely across donors. The 87-base-pair reads could not distinguish some IMGT-functional V segments, including TRBV6-2 and TRBV6-3, so those segments were excluded. According to a later analysis, parvovirus B19, influenza, CMV and Epstein-Barr virus appeared linked to several top co-occurrence clusters. In this cohort, only TCR beta chains were sequenced, and detectable features were limited by the absence of alpha or paired-chain data. Presence/absence analyses assumed roughly uniform sequencing depth across donors, an assumption that may not hold. A group of highly shared sequence variants was considered likely to be a technical artifact of the sequencing pipeline. A later analysis found that most CMV-associated TCR beta chains appeared HLA-restricted, with HLA associations seemingly driven largely by CMV exposure. In a later genetic analysis, a missense DCLRE1C variant was associated with V-gene and J-gene trimming of TCR beta chains, and the association was replicated in an independent cohort. A later analysis found that HLA-associated TCR beta chains were more clonally expanded and had lower generation probabilities than equally common non-associated chains.

To prepare the library, the immunoSEQ multiplex PCR assay was applied. A mixture of 60 forward primers for TCR Vbeta segments and 13 reverse primers for TCR Jbeta segments was used in the multiplex PCR. The CDR3 region of rearranged TCR beta genes was amplified from genomic DNA with a multiplex PCR assay. On the Illumina HiSeq System, the amplified TCR beta libraries were sequenced as 87-base-pair reads. The study's processing was this. Across the 600 to 700 repertoires, a later analysis counted approximately 83 million unique TCR beta chains, around 10 million of which were shared by at least two donors. To remove PCR and sequencing errors, raw reads were error-corrected and collapsed into unique sequences using a nearest-neighbor algorithm that merged closely related sequences. To assign V, D and J gene segments, CDR3 sequences were aligned to IMGT reference sequences. For a sequence to be retained, at least a six-nucleotide match to both a V gene segment and a J gene segment was required. Rearrangements were classified as productive when the CDR3 lacked stop codons and remained in frame with V and J, and all other rearrangements were classified as non-productive. CDR3 was defined by IMGT convention, running from the second conserved V-encoded cysteine to the conserved J-encoded phenylalanine. The earlier analysis of roughly 590 of the donors excluded any sequence lacking an unambiguous match to a single V gene segment. An earlier analysis of approximately 590 of the donors called V segments functional above 56.7% productive rearrangements and segregating when the between-donor standard deviation exceeded 5%. A statistical classification framework was built for diagnosing cytomegalovirus status from the catalog of TCR beta chain sequences. In a later analysis, V and J genes were assigned by comparing TCR nucleotide sequences against IMGT/GENE-DB human TR gene sequences. A later analysis assigned CDR3 sequences and most-parsimonious VDJ recombination scenarios with the TCRdist pipeline. A later analysis defined each TCR beta chain by its CDR3 amino acid sequence plus V-gene family, and excluded reads lacking a unique V-gene family. A later analysis removed 550 to 700 highly shared, low-generation-probability nucleotide sequences to deal with suspected cross-contamination and a sequencing artifact. For each public chain, a later analysis derived a clonal expansion index from normalized ranks of inferred template counts within each repertoire. In a later analysis, generation probabilities were computed with a VDJ recombination model fitted to out-of-frame rearrangements, and the resulting probabilities were checked against IGoR. In a later analysis, TCR-TCR, TCR-HLA and TCR-CMV co-occurrence was scored with hypergeometric tests, and a repertoire-size bias correction was applied to TCR pairs. To estimate false discovery rates, a later analysis permuted the HLA or CMV assignments 20 times. In a later analysis, co-occurring TCRs were grouped using DBSCAN, and TCRdist sequence similarity was added for clustering within HLA-allele-positive subsets. For co-occurrence clustering, repertoires with fewer than 30,000 or more than 120,000 public chains were excluded, along with 5 or 6 repertoires with anomalous nucleotide sharing. TCRdb obtained this table from immuneACCESS and retained in-frame rearrangements with V and J assigned. These tables miss some clones; where compared with another copy, unresolved V genes account for less than half of the shortfall, and the remainder is unexplained. V and J calls and clone size are those listed in that table; D and trimming were worked out from the DNA. This sample gives approximately 170,000 clones in total; about 82% of them show up just once. The top ten hold approximately 0.76% of the sample.

In total, fewer than 750 healthy bone marrow donors made up the cohort. Cohort members were all nominally healthy when sampled, although unrecorded immune exposures were likely present. The donor tested CMV seronegative, placing the donor among the 352 seronegative members of the cohort. A peripheral blood sample was collected from each donor, and TCR beta sequencing was performed on peripheral blood mononuclear cells. The Qiagen DNeasy Blood Extraction Kit was used to extract genomic DNA from the blood cell samples. Material for sequencing was PBMCs. The chain uses TRBV2 and TRBJ1-1, and possibly TRBD1, on 6 matching bases. The sequence was collected from a female donor in good health and CMV-seronegative. The sequenced DNA: TGTGCCAGCAAAGGGGGTAGGGACACTGAAGCTTTCTTT. It translates to CASKGGRDTEAFF. This CDR3, with the reference TRBV2 and TRBJ1-1 proteins standing in past its ends, gives the full variable domain EPEVTQTPSHQVTQMGQEVILRCVPISNHLYFYWYRQILGQKVEFLVSFYNNEISEKSEIFDDQFSVERPDGSNFTLKIRSTKLEDSAMYFCASKGGRDTEAFFGQGTRLTVV.